A selection of T cell receptor beta chains follows, all from one sample in a study of neurological immune-mediated disorders. A single record per CDR3 protein comes from TCRdb applying MiXCR to the 5' RACE reads. The sample lists fewer than 40,000 distinct CDR3 sequences; less than 15% were seen once. Sequenced input: CD4+ T cells from blood. Receptor source: a female donor with HTLV-1-associated myelopathy (HAM/TSP). Each CDR3 is given with its conserved first and last residue. Each record gives: D gene, J gene, clone size, V gene, CDR3 protein, CDR3 DNA. The D gene is left open where the match is weak. The size entry is marked missing in some rows and otherwise reads once, few, many or a size class.

d_call: TRBD2
j_call: TRBJ2-3
clone_size: many
v_call: TRBV3-1
cdr3_aa: CASSQGASGGPVDTQYF
cdr3_nt: TGTGCCAGCAGCCAAGGGGCTAGCGGGGGCCCCGTGGATACGCAGTATTTT

d_call: .
j_call: TRBJ2-3
clone_size: many
v_call: TRBV13
cdr3_aa: CASSLGLSDTQYF
cdr3_nt: TGTGCCAGCAGCTTAGGCCTCTCAGATACGCAGTATTTT

d_call: TRBD2
j_call: TRBJ2-2
clone_size: .
v_call: TRBV7-8
cdr3_aa: CASILVLAGNTGELFF
cdr3_nt: TGTGCCAGCATCTTAGTATTAGCGGGAAACACCGGGGAGCTGTTTTTT

d_call: TRBD2
j_call: TRBJ2-5
clone_size: many
v_call: TRBV7-8
cdr3_aa: CASSLGGLAGGETQYF
cdr3_nt: TGTGCCAGCAGCTTAGGAGGGTTAGCGGGAGGGGAGACCCAGTACTTC

d_call: .
j_call: TRBJ1-4
clone_size: many
v_call: TRBV11-3
cdr3_aa: CASSSNRGGEKLFF
cdr3_nt: TGTGCCAGCAGCTCCAACCGAGGGGGTGAAAAACTGTTTTTT

d_call: .
j_call: TRBJ2-1
clone_size: many
v_call: TRBV5-1
cdr3_aa: CASSLAGPRGNEQFF
cdr3_nt: TGCGCCAGCAGCTTGGCCGGACCCCGGGGGAATGAGCAGTTCTTC

d_call: TRBD1
j_call: TRBJ1-5
clone_size: many
v_call: TRBV10-2
cdr3_aa: CASNRGLDQPQHF
cdr3_nt: TGCGCCAGCAACAGGGGGCTCGATCAGCCCCAGCATTTT

d_call: TRBD1
j_call: TRBJ1-6
clone_size: many
v_call: TRBV12-3/TRBV12-4
cdr3_aa: CASSLGGGFSPLHF
cdr3_nt: TGTGCCAGCAGTCTAGGAGGGGGCTTTTCACCCCTCCACTTT

d_call: .
j_call: TRBJ1-2
clone_size: many
v_call: TRBV5-1
cdr3_aa: CASSLTLGYGYTF
cdr3_nt: TGCGCCAGCAGCTTGACCCTGGGGTATGGCTACACCTTC

d_call: .
j_call: TRBJ2-1
clone_size: .
v_call: TRBV10-3
cdr3_aa: CAISESVGWNEQFF
cdr3_nt: TGTGCCATCTCTGAATCAGTTGGATGGAATGAGCAGTTCTTC

d_call: .
j_call: TRBJ2-7
clone_size: many
v_call: TRBV20-1
cdr3_aa: CSARITPYEQYF
cdr3_nt: TGCAGTGCCAGGATTACACCCTACGAGCAGTACTTC

d_call: .
j_call: TRBJ1-6
clone_size: medium-sized
v_call: TRBV20-1
cdr3_aa: CSALDSSYNSPLHF
cdr3_nt: TGCAGTGCCCTGGACAGCTCCTATAATTCACCCCTCCACTTT

d_call: .
j_call: TRBJ1-6
clone_size: many
v_call: TRBV11-3
cdr3_aa: CASSLDRGSSPLHF
cdr3_nt: TGTGCCAGCAGCTTAGATCGGGGGAGTTCACCCCTCCACTTT

d_call: TRBD1
j_call: TRBJ2-2
clone_size: medium-sized
v_call: TRBV18
cdr3_aa: CASSPLDRAGPNTGELFF
cdr3_nt: TGTGCCAGCTCACCTCTGGACAGGGCCGGTCCGAACACCGGGGAGCTGTTTTTT

d_call: TRBD2
j_call: TRBJ2-1
clone_size: many
v_call: TRBV7-3
cdr3_aa: CASSPNSGGHEQFF
cdr3_nt: TGTGCCAGCAGCCCTAACAGCGGGGGGCATGAGCAGTTCTTC

d_call: .
j_call: TRBJ1-6
clone_size: many
v_call: TRBV7-2
cdr3_aa: CASSFPGSRALHF
cdr3_nt: TGTGCCAGCAGCTTTCCAGGGTCGCGGGCCCTCCACTTT

d_call: .
j_call: TRBJ2-1
clone_size: many
v_call: TRBV5-1
cdr3_aa: CASSFGLTNEQFF
cdr3_nt: TGCGCCAGCAGCTTCGGACTCACCAATGAGCAGTTCTTC

d_call: TRBD2
j_call: TRBJ2-1
clone_size: once
v_call: TRBV3-1
cdr3_aa: CASSQSGLAGRSEQFF
cdr3_nt: TGTGCCAGCAGCCAATCTGGACTAGCGGGCAGGAGTGAGCAGTTCTTC

d_call: TRBD2
j_call: TRBJ2-1
clone_size: many
v_call: TRBV3-1
cdr3_aa: CASSRRLAGGGNEQFF
cdr3_nt: TGTGCCAGCAGCCGCCGACTAGCGGGGGGGGGCAATGAGCAGTTCTTC

d_call: TRBD1
j_call: TRBJ2-2
clone_size: once
v_call: TRBV5-1
cdr3_aa: CASSRVSDRALTGELFF
cdr3_nt: TGCGCCAGCAGCCGAGTCTCGGACAGGGCCCTCACCGGGGAGCTGTTTTTT